Below are 30 T cell receptor beta chains sequenced from a single sample in a study of graft-versus-host responses after intestinal transplantation. Sequencing used immunoSEQ multiplex PCR; TCRdb keeps in-frame clones, though not all of them. The sample carries about 93,000 clones, approximately 92% recorded once. These receptors have no identified antigens. The material sequenced was unstimulated CD8+ T cells sorted from spleen or lymph node cells, taken before intestinal transplant. These receptors came from a human donor who received an intestinal transplant.

The rearrangement uses TRBV11-2 and TRBJ1-4; D is unclear. This CDR3 has 16 amino acids. V was trimmed by 0 bases and J by 7 bases, leaving 15 bases between them. Germline V gives CDR1 SGHAT, CDR2 FQNNGV. In DNA, the CDR3 is TGTGCCAGCAGCTTAGATCCCCCGGCGGGTGTTGAAAAACTGTTTTTT. Protein sequence: CASSLDPPAGVEKLFF.

This chain links TRBV2 with TRBJ2-1, with 9 nucleotides matching TRBD2. CDR3 length equals 14 residues. CDR1 is SNHLY, CDR2 FYNNEI, per germline. The V and J ends lost 8 bases and 7 bases, in that order; junction bases with no gene match: 9. The CDR3 DNA sequence: TGTGCCAGCCTTGTGGTTAGCGGGGGTAATGAGCAGTTCTTC. It encodes CASLVVSGGNEQFF.

The V gene is TRBV10-3, the J gene TRBJ2-7, with 8 bases matching TRBD1. The CDR3 loop spans 14 amino acids. Germline CDR1 reads ENHRY; CDR2 reads SYGVKD. Unmatched junction bases numbered 3, after V lost 4 bases and J lost 1 base. The CDR3 bases are TGTGCCATCAGTGTTCAGGGGGCATCCTACGAGCAGTACTTC. Its translation: CAISVQGASYEQYF.

This clone appeared once. The chain couples TRBV7-2 to TRBJ2-3; 7 bases agree with TRBD2. The V gene end was trimmed by 5 bases and the J gene end by 0 bases; junction bases not matched to a gene: 5. The length of the CDR3 is 15 residues. Germline V gives CDR1 SGHTA, CDR2 FQGNSA. This chain's CDR3 is CASSPGTTSTDTQYF. DNA for the CDR3: TGTGCCAGCAGCCCTGGGACTACTAGCACAGATACGCAGTATTTT.

V is TRBV4-3 and J is TRBJ1-2, with 7 bases fitting TRBD1. The ends lost 5 bases at V and 1 base at J; junction bases unmatched: 10. The CDR3 runs to 16 residues. The germline CDR1 and CDR2 sequences are LGHNA and YSLEER. The CDR3 is CASSFGIQGVNYGYTF. CDR3 DNA sequence: TGCGCCAGCAGCTTCGGGATCCAGGGGGTTAACTATGGCTACACCTTC.

Regarding this clone: Different DNA sequences within this sample yield the same CDR3. This sequence joins TRBV5-1 and TRBJ1-5, with TRBD1 as a possible D gene (6 bases). V lost 0 bases, J lost 3 bases, and 13 bases lay in between. CDR1 is SGHRS and CDR2 is YFSETQ in the germline V gene. The CDR3 contains 16 residues. In DNA, the CDR3 is TGCGCCAGCAGCTTGGAGGGGGGGCCGGACAATCAGCCCCAGCATTTT. It specifies CASSLEGGPDNQPQHF. The full variable domain, with the rest looked up from reference TRBV5-1 and TRBJ1-5, is KAGVTQTPRYLIKTRGQQVTLSCSPISGHRSVSWYQQTPGQGLQFLFEYFSETQRNKGNFPGRFSGRQFSNSRSEMNVSTLELGDSALYLCASSLEGGPDNQPQHFGDGTRLSIL.

This chain links TRBV5-5 with TRBJ1-1, with 8 bases fitting TRBD1. The V segment lost 4 bases and the J segment 0 bases; nucleotides outside the gene matches: 2. CDR1 is SGHKS, CDR2 YYEKEE, per germline (reference sequence). The CDR3 covers 14 residues. The CDR3 loop is CASSQGAMNTEAFF. For the CDR3, the DNA is TGTGCCAGCAGCCAGGGGGCCATGAACACTGAAGCTTTCTTT. Based on the CDR3 plus reference TRBV5-5 and TRBJ1-1, the full variable domain is DAGVTQSPTHLIKTRGQQVTLRCSPISGHKSVSWYQQVLGQGPQFIFQYYEKEERGRGNFPDRFSARQFPNYSSELNVNALLLGDSALYLCASSQGAMNTEAFFGQGTRLTVV.

The V gene is TRBV30, the J gene TRBJ2-1; 11 bases agree with TRBD2. With 2 bases clipped from V and 7 bases from J, the junction kept 10 bases outside the gene matches. CDR3 length: 16 amino acids. CDR1 GTSNPN and CDR2 SVGIG come from the germline V gene (reference sequence). DNA for the CDR3: TGTGCCTGGAGTAACCTACTAGCGGGAGTAGGAAATGAGCAGTTCTTC. Its protein product is CAWSNLLAGVGNEQFF.

The chain recombines TRBV4-1 with TRBJ1-1; D ambiguous. In germline, CDR1 is MGHRA, CDR2 YSYEKL. The CDR3 consists of 15 residues. With 0 bases removed from V and 1 base from J, the gap between germline ends came to 9 bases. The CDR3 DNA is TGCGCCAGCAGCCAAGAAGGTCGAGGGAACACTGAAGCTTTCTTT. As protein: CASSQEGRGNTEAFF.

V usage is TRBV28 and J usage is TRBJ1-4; a weak D match, TRBD1 (5 bases). Germline lookup yields CDR1 MDHEN and CDR2 SYDVKM. This CDR3 has 14 amino acids. The V end was cut by 7 bases, the J end by 6 bases, with 15 bases between. The CDR3 DNA follows: TGTGCCAGCACGGGAGACAGTAGCGATGAAAAACTGTTTTTT. Its protein is CASTGDSSDEKLFF.

The gene calls are TRBV6-5 and TRBJ2-3; D possibly corresponds to TRBD2 (6 bases). The CDR3 spans 13 residues. Germline loops: CDR1 MNHEY, CDR2 SVGAGI. The V end lost 5 bases, the J end lost 4 bases, and 10 bases lay between the germline ends. In nucleotides, the CDR3 is TGTGCCAGCAGTCCCCGGGGGTCAGATACGCAGTATTTT. Its translation is CASSPRGSDTQYF.

CDR3 in amino acids: CSVEPPLAPYNEQFF. The CDR3 nucleotides read TGCAGCGTTGAGCCCCCACTAGCGCCCTACAATGAGCAGTTCTTC. The rearrangement links TRBV29-1 to TRBJ2-1; 7 nucleotides line up with TRBD2. With V trimmed by 3 bases and J by 2 bases, 7 bases remained unmatched. The CDR3 has 15 residues. Germline V gene data show CDR1 as SQVTM and CDR2 as ANQGSEA.

The rearrangement links TRBV7-6 to TRBJ1-1, with 7 bases that match TRBD1. V lost 5 bases and J lost 2; bases outside the gene matches: 5. CDR3 length: 14 amino acids. Germline V lookup: CDR1 SGHVS, CDR2 FNYEAQ. CDR3 in amino acids: CASSIEGANTEAFF. The CDR3, as DNA: TGTGCCAGCAGCATAGAGGGGGCTAACACTGAAGCTTTCTTT.

This rearrangement joins TRBV4-3 to TRBJ1-1; D is unresolved. Between the trimmed V and J ends, which lost 1 base and 2 bases, there was a span of 11 bases. The length of the CDR3 is 15 residues. Germline lookup yields CDR1 LGHNA and CDR2 YSLEER. In nucleotides, the CDR3 is TGCGCCAGCAGCCAAGGTTTAGGACTTAACACTGAAGCTTTCTTT. Protein sequence: CASSQGLGLNTEAFF.

This clone has a single count. The V gene is TRBV5-6, the J gene TRBJ2-5; TRBD2 matches 7 bases. CDR1 and CDR2 (germline): SGHDT, YYEEEE. V was clipped by 4 bases and J by 1 base; unmatched bases: 7. The CDR3 sequence is 15 residues long. The CDR3 spells CASSLASSGQETQYF. The DNA for the CDR3 is TGTGCCAGCAGCCTGGCATCTAGCGGCCAAGAGACCCAGTACTTC.

The gene calls are TRBV4-1 and TRBJ1-1; maybe TRBD1 (6 bases). The CDR3 length is 15 residues. Deletions cut 0 bases from V and 10 bases from J, with 18 bases between. Looked up from germline, CDR1 is MGHRA and CDR2 is YSYEKL. Here the CDR3 reads CASSQERGGRLGAFF. The CDR3 DNA follows: TGCGCCAGCAGCCAAGAACGGGGGGGCAGGCTCGGAGCTTTCTTT.

This chain connects TRBV7-8 to TRBJ2-5; perhaps TRBD2 as D (6 bases). Judging by the DNA end, TRBJ2-7 fits better; the J call may be wrong. This CDR3 has 12 amino acids. Germline V CDR1 and CDR2: SGHVS, FQNEAQ. CDR3 bases: TGTGCCAGCAGCTTAGGACTAGACGAGCAGTACTTC. It translates to CASSLGLDEQYF.

The chain is built from TRBV27 and TRBJ2-7; D unresolved. This CDR3 contains 17 residues. The V end was cut by 5 bases, the J end by 2 bases, with 22 bases between. Looked up from germline, CDR1 is MNHEY and CDR2 is SMNVEV (reference sequence). CDR3 in DNA: TGTGCCAGCAGTCCGTCACGGGTGAATGGCGAGGCCTACGAGCAGTACTTC. Translating gives CASSPSRVNGEAYEQYF.

This rearrangement joins TRBV19 to TRBJ2-7; TRBD1 is a possible D gene (6 bases). Germline V gene sequence: CDR1 LNHDA, CDR2 SQIVND (reference sequence). The CDR3 totals 16 residues. Between the trimmed V and J ends, which lost 5 bases and 2 bases, there was a span of 19 bases. The DNA of the CDR3 is TGTGCCAGTAGTCCTAATCCAGGGGACGCCCCCTACGAGCAGTACTTC. Translated, it gives CASSPNPGDAPYEQYF.

The chain has TRBV5-6 and TRBJ1-2; 8 nucleotides agree with TRBD1. From germline, CDR1 is SGHDT and CDR2 YYEEEE. The CDR3 covers 14 residues. J was trimmed by 3 bases and V by 4 bases; bases with no gene match: 5. This chain's CDR3 is CASSGGQGYYGYTF. CDR3 DNA: TGTGCCAGCAGCGGCGGACAGGGTTACTATGGCTACACCTTC.

The chain links TRBV29-1 to TRBJ1-1, with 7 nucleotides matching TRBD1. Germline V gene data show CDR1 as SQVTM and CDR2 as ANQGSEA. The CDR3 is 12 amino acids. V was clipped by 5 bases and J by 5 bases; unmatched bases: 5. The CDR3, as DNA: TGCAGCGTTTGGACAGGAAAAACTGAAGCTTTCTTT. Amino acid sequence: CSVWTGKTEAFF.

This rearrangement joins TRBV2 to TRBJ2-1; 9 positions match TRBD2. Trimming cost V 4 bases and J 3 bases; bases outside gene matches: 19. The CDR3 is 20 residues long. Germline CDR1 and CDR2: SNHLY and FYNNEI. CDR3 DNA sequence: TGTGCCAGCAGTGTCCCCAAGCGGGGGGTACAAAAGACGATCTACAATGAGCAGTTCTTC. Translation: CASSVPKRGVQKTIYNEQFF.

The rearrangement uses TRBV4-1 and TRBJ2-1, with a weak D call TRBD2 (5 bases). The V gene's germline CDR1 is MGHRA and CDR2 YSYEKL. V was trimmed by 1 base and J by 8 bases, leaving 18 bases between them. This CDR3 region has 16 residues. The DNA for the CDR3 is TGCGCCAGCAGCCAAGGGGGTGGTGGGAGAACGTATGAGCAGTTCTTC. Residues: CASSQGGGGRTYEQFF.

DNA for the CDR3: TGCGCCAGCAGCCAAGTGAACGTGGCCTATGGCTACACCTTC. Translating gives CASSQVNVAYGYTF. J is TRBJ1-2 and V is TRBV4-1; D gene ambiguous. V was pared by 1 base and J by 4 bases, with 10 bases between. The CDR3 length is 14 residues. From germline, CDR1 is MGHRA and CDR2 YSYEKL.

The chain joins TRBV28 to TRBJ2-1, with 7 bases fitting TRBD2. V lost 3 bases, J lost 5 bases, and 16 bases stayed unmatched. Germline lookup yields CDR1 MDHEN and CDR2 SYDVKM. The CDR3 contains 18 residues. CDR3: CASSFSLKRELDNNEQFF. The CDR3, as DNA: TGTGCCAGCAGTTTCTCCCTTAAGCGGGAACTAGATAACAATGAGCAGTTCTTC.

V is TRBV27 and J is TRBJ2-7, with TRBD2 identical over 7 bases. Looked up from germline, CDR1 is MNHEY and CDR2 is SMNVEV (reference sequence). Trimming at V came to 2 bases and at J to 4 bases, leaving 8 bases not matched to a gene. The CDR3 runs to 15 residues. In DNA form, the CDR3 reads TGTGCCAGCAGTTTAAGGCGGGAGATGAATTACGAGCAGTACTTC. Amino acids: CASSLRREMNYEQYF.

This chain joins TRBV28 and TRBJ2-7; D might be TRBD1 (6 bases). V lost 3 bases and J 9 bases, leaving 24 bases between the germline ends. CDR1 and CDR2 from the germline V gene are MDHEN and SYDVKM. The CDR3 extends over 16 amino acids. The CDR3 region has the DNA TGTGCCAGCAGTTTCGGATATTCTGGGGGCACAGCGGCGCAGTACTTC. This sequence encodes CASSFGYSGGTAAQYF.

The rearrangement uses TRBV30 and TRBJ1-2, with D possibly being TRBD1 (5 bases). The CDR3 has 13 amino acids. V shed 4 bases and J shed 8 bases, with 17 bases lying between them. Germline V gene sequence: CDR1 GTSNPN, CDR2 SVGIG (reference sequence). The CDR3 bases are TGTGCCTGGAACCCGGGGGGACTTGAAGGCTACACCTTC. Translating gives CAWNPGGLEGYTF.

The chain has TRBV19 and TRBJ2-1; 7 bases align to TRBD2. V trimming: 6 bases; J trimming: 4 bases; junction bases outside the gene matches: 3. Germline V gene sequence: CDR1 LNHDA, CDR2 SQIVND (reference sequence). This CDR3 region has 13 residues. The CDR3 loop is CASSGLVYNEQFF. CDR3 sequence (DNA): TGTGCCAGTAGCGGACTAGTTTACAATGAGCAGTTCTTC.

The chain employs TRBV6-4 and TRBJ2-7; the match to TRBD1 covers 9 bases. The CDR3 spans 16 residues. Losses at the gene ends were 7 bases for V and 5 bases for J; bases not matched to a gene: 15. The germline V gene has CDR1 MRHNA and CDR2 SNTAGT. CDR3 loop: CASTEIRTGDIDEQYF. CDR3 DNA: TGTGCCAGCACCGAGATTAGGACAGGGGATATCGACGAGCAGTACTTC.